This TCR beta chain came from a study of control samples from healthy donors and cancer patients. This clone was observed a single time. The protocol was immunoSEQ multiplex PCR, while the TCRdb copy is restricted to in-frame clones and leaves out a portion. The table includes 150,000 to 180,000 clones, over 85% detected once. The CDR3 has 14 residues. J lost 5 bases, V lost 4 bases, and 8 bases had no gene match. Germline values: CDR1 SGHRS, CDR2 YFSETQ. The sample comprised blood. V is TRBV5-1 and J is TRBJ2-7, with 8 bases fitting TRBD1. The sequence derives from a man aged 40-50 years in good health. DNA of the CDR3: TGCGCCAGCAGCAGGAGGACAGGGTTCAACGAGCAGTACTTC. It specifies CASSRRTGFNEQYF.